Following are 16 T cell receptor beta chains from one sample sequenced in a study of blood T cell repertoires in COVID-19. This table comes from immunoSEQ multiplex PCR, and its TCRdb copy is limited to in-frame clones, with some not included. The repertoire consists of some 200,000 clones, with around 90% occurring once and the leading ten covering 10%. The sample taken for sequencing was PBMCs or T cells enriched from blood (not recorded which). These TCRs come from a man aged 18 to 29 with acute COVID-19.

The rearrangement joins TRBV30 to TRBJ2-5; 7 bases map to TRBD2. Germline values: CDR1 GTSNPN, CDR2 SVGIG (reference sequence). This CDR3 has 13 residues. The trim removed 4 bases at V and 4 bases at J, leaving 6 bases unmatched. CDR3 residues: CAWKVAGAETQYF. The CDR3 nucleotides read TGTGCCTGGAAAGTCGCGGGAGCAGAGACCCAGTACTTC. Filled out from reference TRBV30 and TRBJ2-5, the complete variable domain reads SQTIHQWPATLVQPVGSPLSLECTVEGTSNPNLYWYRQAAGRGLQLLFYSVGIGQISSEVPQNLSASRPQDRQFILSSKKLLLSDSGFYLCAWKVAGAETQYFGPGTRLLVL.

The chain uses TRBV19 and TRBJ1-1; no reliable D call. V lost 8 bases and J lost 0, with 10 bases in between. This CDR3 region has 13 residues. Germline lookup yields CDR1 LNHDA and CDR2 SQIVND (reference sequence). As DNA, the CDR3 is TGTGCCAGTGGCCCAGGTATGAACACTGAAGCTTTCTTT. Translating gives CASGPGMNTEAFF.

The chain carries TRBV27 and TRBJ2-3; D unclear. Germline-derived CDR1 and CDR2 are MNHEY and SMNVEV (reference sequence). The CDR3 loop spans 14 amino acids. V lost 3 bases and J 2 bases, leaving 9 bases between the germline ends. The CDR3, as DNA: TGTGCCAGCAGTTTTTACACGAACACAGATACGCAGTATTTT. Translating it yields CASSFYTNTDTQYF.

The genes are TRBV5-4 and TRBJ2-7, with D perhaps matching TRBD2 (5 bases). Germline lookup yields CDR1 SGHNT and CDR2 YYREEE (reference sequence). The CDR3 has 14 residues. The V end was cut by 4 bases, the J end by 2 bases, with 13 bases between. The CDR3 nucleotides read TGTGCCAGCAGCGGCGCGGACTCACCCTACGAGCAGTACTTC. Residues: CASSGADSPYEQYF.

The chain combines TRBV21-1 with TRBJ2-7; the table's D call of TRBD1 was not tested on the DNA. TRBV21-1 is labeled a pseudogene. CDR3 length: 17 amino acids. CDR3 nucleotides: TGTGCCAGCAGCAAAGCGCAGGGGGGCACGCGCTCCTACGAGCAGTACTTC. Amino acid sequence: CASSKAQGGTRSYEQYF.

This clone was observed once. The V gene is TRBV6-5, the J gene TRBJ2-5; D is perhaps TRBD2 (6 bases). Trimming took off 2 bases at V and 1 base at J, with 14 bases between the two ends. The V gene's germline CDR1 is MNHEY and CDR2 SVGAGI. The CDR3 runs to 16 residues. The CDR3 protein is CASSYRSGLRQETQYF. In DNA, the CDR3 is TGTGCCAGCAGTTACAGGTCGGGACTCCGCCAAGAGACCCAGTACTTC.

This sequence joins TRBV5-1 and TRBJ2-7; 9 bases align to TRBD1. The CDR3 has 14 amino acids. Per the germline V gene, CDR1 is SGHRS and CDR2 is YFSETQ. The J segment lost 7 bases and the V segment lost 1 base, leaving 6 bases of the junction unmatched. CDR3 sequence reads: CASSLTGGTSEQYF. Here the CDR3 DNA reads TGCGCCAGCAGCTTGACAGGGGGCACTTCAGAGCAGTACTTC. Variable domain in full (rest from reference TRBV5-1 and TRBJ2-7): KAGVTQTPRYLIKTRGQQVTLSCSPISGHRSVSWYQQTPGQGLQFLFEYFSETQRNKGNFPGRFSGRQFSNSRSEMNVSTLELGDSALYLCASSLTGGTSEQYFGPGTRLTVT.

The V gene is TRBV19, the J gene TRBJ1-1, with D uncertain. V gave up 6 bases and J gave up 0 bases, with 8 bases separating them. This CDR3 contains 13 residues. CDR1 and CDR2 from the germline V gene are LNHDA and SQIVND (reference sequence). The CDR3 loop reads CASSSTLNTEAFF. As DNA, the CDR3 is TGTGCCAGTAGCTCGACACTGAACACTGAAGCTTTCTTT.

DNA of the CDR3: TGTGCCAGCAGCTTAGATCCAGACTATGCGGCTTATGGCTACACCTTC. Translation: CASSLDPDYAAYGYTF. This chain links TRBV11-2 with TRBJ1-2; D not resolved. The CDR3 contains 16 residues. Looked up from germline, CDR1 is SGHAT and CDR2 is FQNNGV. Trimming stripped 0 bases from V and 5 bases from J, with 16 bases between.

For this clone: At the DNA level, this CDR3 is encoded by other sequences in the same sample as well. Written as DNA, the CDR3 is TGTGCCAGCAGCTTGGCCTCGGGGGAGACCCAGTACTTC. Translation gives CASSLASGETQYF. This chain joins TRBV5-6 and TRBJ2-5; a weak D match, TRBD2 (5 bases). Germline lookup yields CDR1 SGHDT and CDR2 YYEEEE. The CDR3 is 13 amino acids. The ends were cut back, 0 bases at V and 5 bases at J, with 8 bases in the middle.

This chain connects TRBV11-1 to TRBJ1-1, with 9 bases that match TRBD1. CDR1 and CDR2 from the germline V gene are SGHAT and FQDESV (reference sequence). V trimming: 5 bases; J trimming: 0 bases; junction bases outside the gene matches: 4. The CDR3 is 15 amino acids. In nucleotides, the CDR3 is TGTGCCAGCAGCACCGGACAGGGGATGAACACTGAAGCTTTCTTT. It yields the protein CASSTGQGMNTEAFF.

This rearrangement joins TRBV18 to TRBJ1-1; possibly TRBD1 for D (5 bases). V was shortened by 6 bases and J by 3 bases, with 11 bases between the two germline ends. Germline CDR1 is KGHSH and CDR2 is LQKENI. The CDR3 totals 13 residues. CDR3 loop: CASSQGEDTEAFF. Here the CDR3 DNA reads TGTGCCAGCTCTCAAGGGGAGGACACTGAAGCTTTCTTT.

A few counts support this clone. The rearrangement joins TRBV6-5 to TRBJ1-5, with D perhaps TRBD1 (5 bases). Germline lookup yields CDR1 MNHEY and CDR2 SVGAGI. The V and J ends lost 11 bases and 4 bases respectively, with 12 bases between them. The CDR3 covers 12 residues. The CDR3 is CASETANQPQHF. The CDR3 coding sequence is TGTGCCTCGGAGACAGCAAATCAGCCCCAGCATTTT.

This sequence joins TRBV7-3 and TRBJ2-1, with 9 positions matching TRBD1. The CDR3 is made up of 15 amino acids. Losses at the gene ends were 8 bases for V and 4 bases for J; bases not matched to a gene: 9. From germline, CDR1 is SGHTA and CDR2 FQGTGA. The CDR3 nucleotides are TGTGCCAGCGGAACCACAGGGGGCAGGTACAATGAGCAGTTCTTC. It codes for CASGTTGGRYNEQFF.

V gene TRBV19 combines with J gene TRBJ1-1, with TRBD1 as a possible D gene (5 bases). The CDR3 loop spans 16 amino acids. V was pared by 0 bases and J by 0 bases, with 11 bases between. Germline V CDR1 and CDR2: LNHDA, SQIVND (reference sequence). The CDR3 region is CASSIEPAGVNTEAFF. The CDR3 DNA sequence: TGTGCCAGTAGTATAGAGCCGGCGGGGGTGAACACTGAAGCTTTCTTT. Variable domain in full (rest from reference TRBV19 and TRBJ1-1): DGGITQSPKYLFRKEGQNVTLSCEQNLNHDAMYWYRQDPGQGLRLIYYSQIVNDFQKGDIAEGYSVSREKKESFPLTVTSAQKNPTAFYLCASSIEPAGVNTEAFFGQGTRLTVV.

The chain carries TRBV27 and TRBJ2-7; 7 bases match TRBD2. Looked up from germline, CDR1 is MNHEY and CDR2 is SMNVEV (reference sequence). There are 13 residues in the CDR3. J gave up 6 bases and V 3 bases, and 5 bases lay outside the gene matches. CDR3 DNA sequence: TGTGCCAGCAGTTTTATGGGGGGGAGCGAGCAGTACTTC. Protein: CASSFMGGSEQYF.